One and the same sample provided the 26 T cell receptor beta chains below, sequenced in a study of blood T cell repertoires in COVID-19. The protocol was immunoSEQ multiplex PCR, while the TCRdb copy is restricted to in-frame clones and leaves out a portion. The sample consists of about 170,000 clones, about 89% of them appearing once. Material for sequencing was PBMCs or T cells enriched from blood (not recorded which). These receptors were collected from a woman younger than 30 who had recovered from COVID-19.

This clone has more than one count but fewer than ten. This chain connects TRBV6-5 to TRBJ1-1; D is possibly TRBD1 (6 bases). Looked up from germline, CDR1 is MNHEY and CDR2 is SVGAGI. V was cut by 6 bases and J by 0 bases, with 11 bases left in between. The CDR3 length is 14 residues. DNA for the CDR3: TGTGCCAGCAGCACAGGGTCCCTGAACACTGAAGCTTTCTTT. Translated, it gives CASSTGSLNTEAFF.

CDR3 sequence: CATSDSRLAGGPNEQFF. The CDR3 DNA follows: TGTGCCACCAGTGATTCCAGACTAGCGGGAGGCCCTAATGAGCAGTTCTTC. The genes are TRBV24-1 and TRBJ2-1; 13 bases map to TRBD2. The CDR3 length is 17 residues. Germline V gives CDR1 KGHDR, CDR2 SFDVKD. V lost 2 bases, J lost 7 bases, and 7 bases stayed unmatched.

This clone was seen only once. The chain combines TRBV10-3 with TRBJ2-1, with a weak D call TRBD1 (5 bases). CDR1 and CDR2 (germline): ENHRY, SYGVKD. With 8 bases removed from V and 4 bases from J, the gap between germline ends came to 12 bases. CDR3 length: 13 residues. The CDR3 DNA reads TGTGCCATCGGCAGGGAAAGTTACAATGAGCAGTTCTTC. It encodes CAIGRESYNEQFF.

The V gene is TRBV6-5, the J gene TRBJ2-1; a weak D match, TRBD2 (6 bases). Germline values: CDR1 MNHEY, CDR2 SVGAGI. This CDR3 spans 13 amino acids. V shed 6 bases and J shed 8 bases, with 14 bases lying between them. Here the CDR3 reads CASRHRLVDEQFF. For the CDR3, the DNA is TGTGCCAGCAGACACCGACTAGTCGATGAGCAGTTCTTC.

The CDR3 here is CATSRDHLTGSSGIQYF. The CDR3 bases are TGTGCCACCAGCAGAGATCATTTAACGGGAAGTAGTGGCATTCAGTACTTC. The genes are TRBV15 and TRBJ2-4; D perhaps matches TRBD2 (5 bases). CDR3 length equals 17 residues. CDR1 is LNHNV, CDR2 YYDKDF, per germline (reference sequence). V gave up 0 bases and J gave up 9 bases, with 21 bases separating them.

The chain is built from TRBV3-1 (or the pseudogene TRBV3-2) and TRBJ1-2, with 8 nucleotides matching TRBD1. CDR1 and CDR2 (germline): LGHDT, YNNKEL (reference sequence). The CDR3 has 14 residues. V trimming: 1 base; J trimming: 7 bases; junction bases outside the gene matches: 5. CDR3 region: CASSQATGALGYTF. DNA for the CDR3: TGTGCCAGCAGCCAAGCGACAGGGGCCCTTGGCTACACCTTC.

This clone was recorded a few times. J is TRBJ1-5 and V is TRBV15; a possible D gene is TRBD1 (6 bases). Deletions cut 4 bases from V and 6 bases from J, with 16 bases between. CDR3 length equals 15 residues. Germline loops: CDR1 LNHNV, CDR2 YYDKDF (reference sequence). CDR3: CATSNLGGARQPQHF. The CDR3 bases are TGTGCCACCAGCAACTTGGGGGGGGCTCGTCAGCCCCAGCATTTT.

Only one count was recorded for this clone. The chain joins TRBV28 to TRBJ1-5, with D perhaps matching TRBD1 (5 bases). CDR3 length: 14 amino acids. CDR1 is MDHEN and CDR2 is SYDVKM in the germline V gene. Trimming took off 4 bases at V and 0 bases at J, with 7 bases between the two ends. CDR3 sequence reads: CASSSGHSNQPQHF. CDR3 sequence (DNA): TGTGCCAGCAGTTCAGGGCATAGCAATCAGCCCCAGCATTTT.

This clone was counted only a few times. The chain joins TRBV7-9 to TRBJ2-5; D is unclear. The germline V gene encodes CDR1 SEHNR and CDR2 FQNEAQ (reference sequence). Trimming shortened V by 0 bases and J by 7 bases, and 9 bases separated the two germline ends. There are 13 residues in the CDR3. The CDR3: CASSLAPPGTQYF. The CDR3 nucleotides are TGTGCCAGCAGCTTAGCCCCGCCGGGGACCCAGTACTTC.

J is TRBJ2-3 and V is TRBV30; 14 bases map to TRBD2. The CDR3 totals 16 residues. V dropped 8 bases and J dropped 9; count of bases not matched to a gene: 16. The germline V gene encodes CDR1 GTSNPN and CDR2 SVGIG (reference sequence). The CDR3 reads CALRGLAGVPLQTQYF. CDR3 coding DNA: TGTGCCCTACGGGGACTAGCGGGAGTTCCCCTTCAAACGCAGTATTTT. The full variable domain, in which reference TRBV30 and TRBJ2-3 provide the parts outside the CDR3, is SQTIHQWPATLVQPVGSPLSLECTVEGTSNPNLYWYRQAAGRGLQLLFYSVGIGQISSEVPQNLSASRPQDRQFILSSKKLLLSDSGFYLCALRGLAGVPLQTQYFGPGTRLTVL.

This chain links TRBV7-2 with TRBJ2-3, with 7 bases that match TRBD1. This CDR3 has 15 amino acids. Germline V CDR1 and CDR2: SGHTA, FQGNSA. Trimming at V came to 1 base and at J to 6 bases, leaving 7 bases not matched to a gene. As DNA, the CDR3 is TGTGCCAGCAGCTTAGTAGGGACAGCACCGGATACGCAGTATTTT. Protein: CASSLVGTAPDTQYF.

This chain links TRBV9 with TRBJ2-1; 11 bases map to TRBD2. With V trimmed by 3 bases and J by 4 bases, 9 bases remained unmatched. CDR1 is SGDLS, CDR2 YYNGEE, per germline. The CDR3 length is 17 residues. The CDR3 region has the DNA TGTGCCAGCAGCGCCAAAAGACTAGCGGGGAAATACAATGAGCAGTTCTTC. This gives the protein CASSAKRLAGKYNEQFF.

The chain joins TRBV27 to TRBJ2-3; D unresolved. Germline CDR1 and CDR2: MNHEY and SMNVEV (reference sequence). The CDR3 consists of 13 residues. Deletions cut 6 bases from V and 6 bases from J, with 13 bases between. Written as DNA, the CDR3 is TGTGCCAGCAGCAAATCCTACGCGGATACGCAGTATTTT. Translation gives CASSKSYADTQYF.

This chain uses TRBV28 with TRBJ1-1, with 8 bases that match TRBD1. This CDR3 comprises 12 residues. In germline, CDR1 is MDHEN, CDR2 SYDVKM. V shed 7 bases and J 11 bases; nucleotides not matched to a gene: 9. As DNA, the CDR3 is TGTGCCAGCAACGGACAGGGCAGGGGTGCTTTCTTT. Amino acids: CASNGQGRGAFF. Complete variable domain (other parts from reference TRBV28 and TRBJ1-1): DVKVTQSSRYLVKRTGEKVFLECVQDMDHENMFWYRQDPGLGLRLIYFSYDVKMKEKGDIPEGYSVSREKKERFSLILESASTNQTSMYLCASNGQGRGAFFGQGTRLTVV.

The chain employs TRBV6-5 and TRBJ2-1; D gene ambiguous. The germline V gene has CDR1 MNHEY and CDR2 SVGAGI. V dropped 2 bases and J dropped 6 bases, with 11 bases sitting between them. This CDR3 spans 14 amino acids. The CDR3 DNA is TGTGCCAGCAGTTACCGCACCTACAGCAATGAGCAGTTCTTC. It specifies CASSYRTYSNEQFF.

The chain is built from TRBV30 and TRBJ1-5; possible D gene TRBD1, 6 bases. Germline V gene sequence: CDR1 GTSNPN, CDR2 SVGIG (reference sequence). The CDR3 length is 15 residues. Trimming stripped 7 bases from V and 0 bases from J, with 16 bases between. The CDR3, as DNA: TGTGCCTTCCGGGACAAGCTATATAGCAATCAGCCCCAGCATTTT. This encodes CAFRDKLYSNQPQHF.

This chain connects TRBV2 to TRBJ2-6; 10 nucleotides align to TRBD1. The germline gives CDR1 SNHLY, CDR2 FYNNEI. This CDR3 has 17 amino acids. J was trimmed by 5 bases and V by 8 bases; bases with no gene match: 12. The CDR3 spells CASAPRQGAFRANVLTF. CDR3 coding DNA: TGTGCCAGCGCCCCCAGACAGGGGGCTTTTAGGGCCAACGTCCTGACTTTC.

The rearrangement links TRBV2 to TRBJ2-7, with 13 positions matching TRBD2. Unmatched junction bases numbered 3, after V lost 2 bases and J lost 5 bases. Looked up from germline, CDR1 is SNHLY and CDR2 is FYNNEI. The CDR3 extends over 15 amino acids. DNA of the CDR3: TGTGCCAGCAGTGAATCTACTAGCGGGAGGGACGAGCAGTACTTC. It translates to CASSESTSGRDEQYF.

This clone was detected a few times. The rearrangement links TRBV28 to TRBJ2-1; 7 bases are shared with TRBD1. CDR3 size: 13 residues. J lost 5 bases, V lost 11 bases, and 9 bases had no gene match. The germline V gene encodes CDR1 MDHEN and CDR2 SYDVKM. CDR3 coding DNA: TGTGCCGGGACACGGGGACAGAACAATGAGCAGTTCTTC. The encoded protein is CAGTRGQNNEQFF.

The rearrangement links TRBV28 to TRBJ2-7; 9 nucleotides line up with TRBD2. This CDR3 region has 15 residues. V gave up 3 bases and J gave up 9 bases; unmatched junction bases: 12. Germline V gene data show CDR1 as MDHEN and CDR2 as SYDVKM. Here the CDR3 DNA reads TGTGCCAGCAGTTTCGGGACTAGCAACTCCCTGGGGCAGTACTTC. Its translation is CASSFGTSNSLGQYF.

As DNA, the CDR3 is TGTGCCAGCCTAGGGGTTCTCGGCTACACCTTC. Translated: CASLGVLGYTF. The chain combines TRBV9 with TRBJ1-2; TRBD1 is a possible D gene (5 bases). The germline V gene has CDR1 SGDLS and CDR2 YYNGEE. V lost 7 bases and J lost 8, with 12 bases in between. This CDR3 spans 11 amino acids.

The chain links TRBV7-2 to TRBJ2-2; 10 nucleotides line up with TRBD2. Germline V gene lookup returns CDR1 SGHTA and CDR2 FQGNSA. Trimming took 8 bases from V and 4 from J; bases not matched to a gene: 4. The CDR3 has 14 residues. CDR3 nucleotide sequence: TGTGCCAGCCGGTTAGCGGGAGGCACCGGGGAGCTGTTTTTT. This translates into CASRLAGGTGELFF.

For the CDR3, the DNA is TGTGCCAGCAGCTTAGAACCGCGGGGGAGGAATGAGCAGTTCTTC. The encoded protein is CASSLEPRGRNEQFF. The V and J genes are TRBV7-9 and TRBJ2-1; 7 nucleotides match TRBD2. This CDR3 is 15 amino acids long. Looked up from germline, CDR1 is SEHNR and CDR2 is FQNEAQ (reference sequence). The trim removed 1 base at V and 7 bases at J, leaving 7 bases unmatched.

A single count supports this clone. The V gene is TRBV19, the J gene TRBJ2-7; 9 bases are shared with TRBD2. The CDR3 sequence is 17 residues long. The V and J ends lost 0 bases and 0 bases, in that order; junction bases with no gene match: 6. Germline V gene data show CDR1 as LNHDA and CDR2 as SQIVND (reference sequence). CDR3 sequence: CASSIEGLAVSSYEQYF. The CDR3 bases are TGTGCCAGTAGTATAGAGGGACTAGCCGTCAGCTCCTACGAGCAGTACTTC.

The chain recombines TRBV11-2 with TRBJ2-7; D unresolved. CDR3 length: 15 amino acids. V lost 1 base and J lost 0, with 10 bases in between. The germline gives CDR1 SGHAT, CDR2 FQNNGV. This chain's CDR3 is CASSLGVTTSYEQYF. In DNA form, the CDR3 reads TGTGCCAGCAGCTTAGGAGTAACTACCTCCTACGAGCAGTACTTC. The complete variable domain, with remaining parts taken from reference TRBV11-2 and TRBJ2-7, reads EAGVAQSPRYKIIEKRQSVAFWCNPISGHATLYWYQQILGQGPKLLIQFQNNGVVDDSQLPKDRFSAERLKGVDSTLKIQPAKLEDSAVYLCASSLGVTTSYEQYFGPGTRLTVT.

The rearrangement uses TRBV18 and TRBJ1-3; D is unresolved. The CDR3 contains 14 residues. V was pared by 1 base and J by 0 bases, with 4 bases between. CDR1 KGHSH and CDR2 LQKENI come from the germline V gene. Written as DNA, the CDR3 is TGTGCCAGCTCACCACAACTCTCTGGAAACACCATATATTTT. Translated, it gives CASSPQLSGNTIYF.